What follows is one T cell receptor beta chain and its context. Its antigen is not known. In TCRdb, the reads were re-called with MiXCR into one record per CDR3 protein. The sample carries approximately 730,000 distinct CDR3 sequences, around 32% recorded once. The data derive from a study of T cell repertoires in cytomegalovirus infection. As for the study in general: A matching HLA type, together with CMV infection, was signaled by public TCR beta signatures. Whole-study results and caveats: The response measured ex vivo was dominated by TCR beta clonotypes (HLA-C-restricted and CMV-specific).

V was clipped by 6 bases and J by 0 bases, with 20 bases between them. The CDR3 is made up of 17 amino acids. The clonotype comes from a human donor in good health (CMV status not recorded). Some clones in this sample may be carry-over from other donors' samples. Sequencing was performed on cultured PBMCs, taken from culture after CMV antigen stimulation. The rearrangement joins TRBV12-3 or TRBV12-4 to TRBJ1-1; perhaps TRBD1 as D (6 bases). The CDR3 spells CASRTTGWGGMNTEAFF. CDR3 bases: TGTGCCAGCAGAACAACAGGGTGGGGCGGCATGAACACTGAAGCTTTCTTT.